Listed below are T cell receptor beta chains from one sample, sequenced in a study of long-term antiretroviral therapy in people with HIV. The table came from immunoSEQ multiplex PCR; TCRdb's copy has only in-frame clones and leaves some out. The sample holds more than 20,000 clones, about 88% seen once. The material sequenced was unsorted PBMCs, taken 2.7 years after starting antiretroviral therapy. The source of these receptors is a man aged 35-49 years with HIV. Each CDR3 is given with its conserved first and last residue. Fields, in order: V gene, clone size, D gene, J gene, CDR3 protein, CDR3 DNA. D genes are given only for firm matches. Clone size is shown for a subset of rows, as once, few, many or a class of expanded clone.

TRBV28	NA	TRBD1	TRBJ1-1	CASSFSYRGDTEAFF	TGTGCCAGCAGTTTTTCCTACAGGGGCGACACTGAAGCTTTCTTT
TRBV5-8	NA	NA	TRBJ2-7	CASSKRSYEQYF	TGTGCCAGCAGCAAAAGGTCCTACGAGCAGTACTTC
TRBV28	NA	NA	TRBJ1-1	CASSLSGGVTEAFF	TGTGCCAGCAGTTTATCCGGCGGGGTCACTGAAGCTTTCTTT
TRBV4-3	NA	NA	TRBJ1-5	CASSQDGWQSNQPQHF	TGCGCCAGCAGCCAAGATGGGTGGCAGAGCAATCAGCCCCAGCATTTT
TRBV6-5	NA	TRBD1	TRBJ1-4	CASSYVGQNEKLFF	TGTGCCAGCAGTTACGTGGGACAGAATGAAAAACTGTTTTTT
TRBV7-2	few	TRBD2	TRBJ2-7	CASSLSSGRPEQYF	TGTGCCAGCAGCTTATCTAGCGGTCGACCTGAGCAGTACTTC
TRBV5-5	once	NA	TRBJ1-2	CASSLGQSGTYGYTF	TGTGCCAGCAGCTTGGGACAGTCGGGGACCTATGGCTACACCTTC
TRBV19	medium-sized	NA	TRBJ1-1	CASSTQGIFAEAFF	TGTGCCAGTAGTACCCAGGGTATATTCGCTGAAGCTTTCTTT
TRBV6-1	NA	NA	TRBJ2-7	CASIRQVSYEQYF	TGTGCCAGTATCAGACAGGTCTCCTACGAGCAGTACTTC
TRBV5-1	NA	TRBD1	TRBJ2-7	CASSLTPTGDYEQYF	TGCGCCAGCAGCTTGACGCCGACAGGGGACTACGAGCAGTACTTC
TRBV5-4	NA	NA	TRBJ1-1	CASSLDSEAFF	TGTGCCAGCAGCTTGGACAGTGAAGCTTTCTTT
TRBV4-2	NA	TRBD1	TRBJ2-3	CASSQDPGQGMDTQYF	TGTGCCAGCAGCCAAGACCCGGGACAGGGGATGGATACGCAGTATTTT
TRBV7-6	NA	NA	TRBJ2-3	CAVDKNTDTQYF	TGTGCCGTTGACAAAAACACAGATACGCAGTATTTT
TRBV30	NA	NA	TRBJ1-2	CAWSVVISGYGYTF	TGTGCCTGGAGTGTAGTTATATCGGGCTATGGCTACACCTTC
TRBV30	NA	NA	TRBJ2-3	CAWARGGADTQYF	TGTGCCTGGGCGAGGGGGGGCGCAGATACGCAGTATTTT
TRBV6-5	few	TRBD1	TRBJ1-1	CASSPATGGPTEAFF	TGTGCCAGCAGTCCCGCGACAGGGGGTCCCACTGAAGCTTTCTTT
TRBV30	NA	NA	TRBJ2-1	CAWSAGPSSYNEQFF	TGTGCCTGGAGTGCCGGGCCAAGCTCCTACAATGAGCAGTTCTTC
TRBV10-2	few	NA	TRBJ2-3	CASSNPTRGENTDTQYF	TGCGCCAGCAGCAACCCCACCCGGGGAGAGAACACAGATACGCAGTATTTT
TRBV7-2	few	NA	TRBJ2-7	CASSLGLQGSYEQYF	TGTGCCAGCAGCTTAGGTCTGCAAGGCTCCTACGAGCAGTACTTC
TRBV29-1	NA	NA	TRBJ2-1	CSGKSTGDFGQFF	TGCAGCGGTAAATCGACAGGCGACTTCGGGCAGTTCTTC
TRBV4-3	NA	TRBD2	TRBJ2-2	CASSPGGARGELFF	TGCGCCAGCAGCCCGGGGGGAGCCCGCGGGGAGCTGTTTTTT
TRBV5-4	NA	NA	TRBJ2-7	CASSLLQGGLSEQYF	TGTGCCAGCAGCCTGCTGCAGGGGGGCCTTAGCGAGCAGTACTTC
TRBV28	once	NA	TRBJ2-3	CATSERHTQYF	TGTGCCACCTCCGAGAGGCATACGCAGTATTTT
TRBV9	NA	TRBD2	TRBJ2-7	CASSIGTTYEQYF	TGTGCCAGCAGCATTGGGACTACGTACGAGCAGTACTTC
TRBV5-1	NA	TRBD2	TRBJ2-2	CASSLSGMGTGELFF	TGCGCCAGCAGCCTAAGCGGGATGGGTACCGGGGAGCTGTTTTTT
TRBV5-6	NA	NA	TRBJ2-5	CASSLAHAETQYF	TGTGCCAGCAGCTTGGCCCATGCGGAGACCCAGTACTTC
TRBV10-3	NA	NA	TRBJ2-1	CAISGGRLDSNEQFF	TGTGCCATCAGTGGGGGGAGACTAGACTCCAATGAGCAGTTCTTC
TRBV6-5	NA	NA	TRBJ2-3	CASKRSKLTDTQYF	TGTGCCAGCAAGCGGAGCAAACTCACAGATACGCAGTATTTT
TRBV4-3	NA	NA	TRBJ1-5	CASSQDRRQPQHF	TGCGCCAGCAGCCAAGATAGGAGGCAGCCCCAGCATTTT
TRBV15	NA	NA	TRBJ2-3	CATSREVSADTQYF	TGTGCCACCAGCAGAGAAGTGAGTGCAGATACGCAGTATTTT
TRBV19	NA	NA	TRBJ1-2	CASSMQDSPFYGYTF	TGTGCCAGTAGTATGCAGGACAGTCCCTTCTATGGCTACACCTTC
TRBV14	NA	NA	TRBJ1-2	CASSRPGPSNYGYTF	TGTGCCAGCAGCCGGCCGGGACCCTCTAACTATGGCTACACCTTC
TRBV7-2	NA	NA	TRBJ1-1	CASSSGPNTEAFF	TGTGCCAGCAGCTCGGGGCCGAACACTGAAGCTTTCTTT
TRBV7-2	NA	NA	TRBJ2-3	CASSLALRRGLDTQYF	TGTGCCAGCAGCTTAGCGCTCCGGCGGGGCCTAGATACGCAGTATTTT
TRBV5-1	NA	NA	TRBJ1-2	CASSLGGPTGGYTF	TGCGCCAGCAGCTTGGGAGGGCCCACTGGAGGCTACACCTTC
TRBV5-4	NA	NA	TRBJ1-2	CASSLGGADYGYTF	TGTGCCAGCAGCTTGGGGGGGGCGGACTATGGCTACACCTTC
TRBV5-4	NA	TRBD1	TRBJ2-1	CASSLQGPPVPNEQFF	TGTGCCAGCAGCTTACAGGGGCCCCCGGTCCCCAATGAGCAGTTCTTC
TRBV11-2	NA	NA	TRBJ2-5	CASSFWGRGETQYF	TGTGCCAGCAGCTTCTGGGGGCGCGGGGAGACCCAGTACTTC
TRBV5-4	NA	TRBD1	TRBJ2-7	CASSSQSGTGAYEQYF	TGTGCCAGCAGCTCCCAATCCGGGACAGGGGCCTACGAGCAGTACTTC
TRBV30	NA	NA	TRBJ2-1	CAWTRAIRTRQVNEQFF	TGTGCCTGGACGCGGGCAATCAGGACTCGACAAGTGAATGAGCAGTTCTTC
TRBV5-1	NA	NA	TRBJ1-5	CASSLGQSSNQPQHF	TGCGCCAGCAGCTTGGGTCAGAGTAGCAATCAGCCCCAGCATTTT
TRBV29-1	NA	TRBD1	TRBJ1-5	CSATGGHNQPQHF	TGCAGCGCAACAGGGGGCCACAATCAGCCCCAGCATTTT
TRBV9	few	NA	TRBJ1-4	CASSVAPNAGFEKLFF	TGTGCCAGCAGCGTAGCCCCCAACGCCGGTTTCGAAAAACTGTTTTTT
TRBV7-9	NA	TRBD2	TRBJ2-5	CASSSSGGVLVRSETQYF	TGTGCCAGCAGCTCTAGCGGGGGGGTCCTCGTTCGGTCCGAGACCCAGTACTTC
TRBV4-1	NA	NA	TRBJ2-3	CASSQEYVLATDTQYF	TGCGCCAGCAGCCAAGAATATGTCCTAGCGACAGATACGCAGTATTTT
TRBV11-2	NA	TRBD1	TRBJ2-7	CASSLADRGMYEQYF	TGTGCCAGCAGCTTAGCCGACAGGGGAATGTACGAGCAGTACTTC
TRBV6-4	once	NA	TRBJ2-2	CASTEGSTGELFF	TGTGCCAGCACTGAAGGGAGCACCGGGGAGCTGTTTTTT
TRBV10-2	NA	NA	TRBJ1-1	CASSESRGEAFF	TGCGCCAGCAGTGAGTCGAGAGGTGAAGCTTTCTTT
TRBV5-1	NA	TRBD1	TRBJ1-2	CASSLDARGELDGYTF	TGCGCCAGCAGCTTGGACGCCAGGGGGGAACTGGATGGCTACACCTTC
TRBV28	NA	TRBD2	TRBJ2-1	CASRGLAGRDNEQFF	TGTGCCAGCAGGGGACTAGCGGGCCGCGACAATGAGCAGTTCTTC
TRBV7-2	NA	NA	TRBJ2-7	CASSFGGSNYEQYF	TGTGCCAGCAGCTTTGGGGGGTCGAACTACGAGCAGTACTTC
TRBV11-3	NA	NA	TRBJ2-2	CASSSRTTLGDTGELFF	TGTGCCAGCAGCTCCCGGACTACTCTCGGCGACACCGGGGAGCTGTTTTTT
TRBV5-5	NA	NA	TRBJ2-1	CASSLEEGLYSYNEQFF	TGTGCCAGCAGCTTAGAGGAGGGACTGTACTCCTACAATGAGCAGTTCTTC
TRBV4-1	NA	NA	TRBJ2-2	CASSQEERYMGELFF	TGCGCCAGCAGCCAAGAGGAGCGCTATATGGGGGAGCTGTTTTTT
TRBV30	NA	NA	TRBJ2-5	CAWLRWNRGYQETQYF	TGTGCCTGGCTCCGATGGAATCGGGGTTACCAAGAGACCCAGTACTTC